The rows below give T cell receptor beta chains drawn from one sample of a study of beta chain features in type 1 diabetes. Produced via immunoSEQ multiplex PCR; TCRdb's table is partial and in-frame only. The table has around 340,000 clones, around 7.6% seen once. The sequenced material came from central memory CD4+ T cells from blood. These TCRs come from a woman aged 18-29 years in good health. CDR3s include the opening cysteine and the closing phenylalanine or tryptophan. Fields, in order: clone size, V gene, D gene, J gene, CDR3 protein, CDR3 DNA. A D gene is named only where the DNA matches it firmly. Not every row has a clone size; where given, it reads once, few, many or a size class.

abundance: once; v_gene: TRBV6-5; d_gene: NA; j_gene: TRBJ2-5; CDR3aa: CASSYLGQGGETQYF; CDR3nt: TGTGCCAGCAGTTACCTGGGGCAGGGCGGCGAGACCCAGTACTTC
abundance: NA; v_gene: TRBV4-1; d_gene: NA; j_gene: TRBJ2-3; CDR3aa: CASSQDSGPDTQYF; CDR3nt: TGCGCCAGCAGCCAAGATTCGGGCCCAGATACGCAGTATTTT
abundance: NA; v_gene: TRBV7-9; d_gene: TRBD1; j_gene: TRBJ1-2; CDR3aa: CASSLANPGQGRGYTF; CDR3nt: TGTGCCAGCAGCTTAGCGAACCCGGGACAGGGTCGCGGCTACACCTTC
abundance: few; v_gene: TRBV9; d_gene: NA; j_gene: TRBJ2-1; CDR3aa: CASSVEGYEQFF; CDR3nt: TGTGCCAGCAGCGTAGAGGGCTATGAGCAGTTCTTC
abundance: few; v_gene: TRBV19; d_gene: NA; j_gene: TRBJ1-5; CDR3aa: CASSQQGEGNQPQHF; CDR3nt: TGTGCCAGTAGTCAACAGGGAGAAGGAAATCAGCCCCAGCATTTT
abundance: NA; v_gene: TRBV7-9; d_gene: TRBD1; j_gene: TRBJ2-7; CDR3aa: CASSADRGTYEQYF; CDR3nt: TGTGCCAGCAGCGCAGACAGGGGAACCTACGAGCAGTACTTC
abundance: few; v_gene: TRBV7-9; d_gene: NA; j_gene: TRBJ2-1; CDR3aa: CASSLVTNEQFF; CDR3nt: TGTGCCAGCAGCTTAGTAACGAATGAGCAGTTCTTC
abundance: few; v_gene: TRBV11-2; d_gene: NA; j_gene: TRBJ2-1; CDR3aa: CASSLEGAGASYNEQFF; CDR3nt: TGTGCCAGCAGCTTAGAGGGGGCGGGAGCCTCCTACAATGAGCAGTTCTTC
abundance: NA; v_gene: TRBV28; d_gene: NA; j_gene: TRBJ2-3; CDR3aa: CASSLSGSDTQYF; CDR3nt: TGTGCCAGCAGTTTATCGGGGTCTGATACGCAGTATTTT
abundance: NA; v_gene: TRBV28; d_gene: NA; j_gene: TRBJ1-2; CDR3aa: CASSVITNYGYTF; CDR3nt: TGTGCCAGCAGTGTTATCACCAACTATGGCTACACCTTC
abundance: NA; v_gene: TRBV27; d_gene: NA; j_gene: TRBJ2-5; CDR3aa: CASSLTPTGKETQYF; CDR3nt: TGTGCCAGCAGTTTAACACCGACGGGAAAGGAGACCCAGTACTTC
abundance: NA; v_gene: TRBV5-4; d_gene: NA; j_gene: TRBJ1-1; CDR3aa: CATKTGWDTEAFF; CDR3nt: TGTGCCACCAAAACAGGTTGGGACACTGAAGCTTTCTTT
abundance: few; v_gene: TRBV4-3; d_gene: NA; j_gene: TRBJ1-1; CDR3aa: CASSPGQRRVEAFF; CDR3nt: TGCGCCAGCAGCCCCGGACAGCGGCGTGTTGAAGCTTTCTTT
abundance: few; v_gene: TRBV7-2; d_gene: NA; j_gene: TRBJ2-5; CDR3aa: CASSLSQGGETQYF; CDR3nt: TGTGCCAGCAGCCTATCACAGGGTGGGGAGACCCAGTACTTC
abundance: NA; v_gene: TRBV27; d_gene: TRBD2; j_gene: TRBJ2-7; CDR3aa: CASSPRLAGGPSSYEQYF; CDR3nt: TGTGCCAGCAGTCCGCGACTAGCGGGAGGGCCCAGCTCCTACGAGCAGTACTTC
abundance: NA; v_gene: TRBV7-2; d_gene: NA; j_gene: TRBJ2-3; CDR3aa: CASSLDSSRTDTQYF; CDR3nt: TGTGCCAGCAGCCTTGACAGTAGCCGCACAGATACGCAGTATTTT
abundance: NA; v_gene: TRBV5-1; d_gene: NA; j_gene: TRBJ2-3; CDR3aa: CASSPRTSTDTQYF; CDR3nt: TGCGCCAGCAGCCCAAGGACAAGCACAGATACGCAGTATTTT
abundance: few; v_gene: TRBV10-3; d_gene: TRBD2; j_gene: TRBJ2-5; CDR3aa: CAISASASGRRGETQYF; CDR3nt: TGTGCCATCAGTGCGTCCGCTAGCGGGAGAAGGGGAGAGACCCAGTACTTC
abundance: NA; v_gene: TRBV18; d_gene: NA; j_gene: TRBJ2-3; CDR3aa: CASSPSVIKTSTDTQYF; CDR3nt: TGTGCCAGCTCACCAAGTGTGATCAAGACTAGCACAGATACGCAGTATTTT
abundance: NA; v_gene: TRBV18; d_gene: NA; j_gene: TRBJ2-7; CDR3aa: CASSPLRDSYEQYF; CDR3nt: TGTGCCAGCTCACCACTCAGGGACTCCTACGAGCAGTACTTC
abundance: few; v_gene: TRBV4-2; d_gene: TRBD1; j_gene: TRBJ2-1; CDR3aa: CASSQGQGRVGAYNEQFF; CDR3nt: TGTGCCAGCAGCCAGGGACAGGGTAGGGTGGGGGCCTACAATGAGCAGTTCTTC
abundance: NA; v_gene: TRBV19; d_gene: TRBD1; j_gene: TRBJ1-5; CDR3aa: CASNDPTGTDRAQPQHF; CDR3nt: TGTGCCAGTAACGACCCGACCGGGACAGATCGTGCTCAGCCCCAGCATTTT
abundance: NA; v_gene: TRBV18; d_gene: NA; j_gene: TRBJ2-7; CDR3aa: CASSPSSAEQYF; CDR3nt: TGTGCCAGCTCACCTTCTAGCGCCGAGCAGTACTTC
abundance: NA; v_gene: TRBV7-8; d_gene: NA; j_gene: TRBJ2-2; CDR3aa: CASSLRATRGTGELFF; CDR3nt: TGTGCCAGCAGCTTACGGGCAACTCGAGGCACCGGGGAGCTGTTTTTT
abundance: NA; v_gene: TRBV28; d_gene: NA; j_gene: TRBJ1-1; CDR3aa: CASSFFAEAFF; CDR3nt: TGTGCCAGCAGTTTTTTCGCTGAAGCTTTCTTT
abundance: few; v_gene: TRBV2; d_gene: NA; j_gene: TRBJ2-7; CDR3aa: CASSQRDNSYEQYF; CDR3nt: TGTGCCAGCAGTCAGCGGGACAACTCCTACGAGCAGTACTTC
abundance: NA; v_gene: TRBV9; d_gene: NA; j_gene: TRBJ2-3; CDR3aa: CASSVDLVTSTQYF; CDR3nt: TGTGCCAGCAGCGTAGATCTTGTGACAAGTACGCAGTATTTT
abundance: few; v_gene: TRBV19; d_gene: TRBD2; j_gene: TRBJ2-7; CDR3aa: CASSFGTSGREQYF; CDR3nt: TGTGCCAGTAGCTTTGGGACTAGCGGGAGAGAGCAGTACTTC
abundance: NA; v_gene: TRBV11-3; d_gene: NA; j_gene: TRBJ2-3; CDR3aa: CASSSIIGDTQYF; CDR3nt: TGTGCCAGCAGCTCAATAATCGGAGATACGCAGTATTTT
abundance: many; v_gene: TRBV5-1; d_gene: TRBD1; j_gene: TRBJ2-1; CDR3aa: CASSLGQDYNEQFF; CDR3nt: TGCGCCAGCAGCCTAGGACAGGATTACAATGAGCAGTTCTTC
abundance: few; v_gene: TRBV6-6; d_gene: NA; j_gene: TRBJ2-1; CDR3aa: CASEAGWSYNEQFF; CDR3nt: TGTGCCAGCGAGGCGGGGTGGAGTTACAATGAGCAGTTCTTC
abundance: NA; v_gene: TRBV7-2; d_gene: TRBD2; j_gene: TRBJ2-3; CDR3aa: CASSLATSGSSGTQYF; CDR3nt: TGTGCCAGCAGCTTAGCGACTAGCGGGAGCTCCGGTACGCAGTATTTT
abundance: NA; v_gene: TRBV5-1; d_gene: TRBD1; j_gene: TRBJ2-3; CDR3aa: CASSQKGATATDTQYF; CDR3nt: TGCGCCAGCAGCCAGAAGGGGGCGACCGCCACAGATACGCAGTATTTT
abundance: NA; v_gene: TRBV5-4; d_gene: TRBD1; j_gene: TRBJ2-1; CDR3aa: CASSPRQGTDNEQFF; CDR3nt: TGTGCCAGCAGCCCTAGACAGGGTACGGACAATGAGCAGTTCTTC
abundance: few; v_gene: TRBV23-1; d_gene: NA; j_gene: TRBJ2-5; CDR3aa: CASRPGPRGIETQYF; CDR3nt: TGCGCCAGCAGACCGGGCCCCCGGGGGATTGAGACCCAGTACTTC
abundance: few; v_gene: TRBV7-9; d_gene: NA; j_gene: TRBJ2-5; CDR3aa: CASSHGGGQTQETQYF; CDR3nt: TGTGCCAGCAGCCATGGAGGGGGCCAGACGCAAGAGACCCAGTACTTC
abundance: NA; v_gene: TRBV7-2; d_gene: NA; j_gene: TRBJ1-1; CDR3aa: CASSFDTEAFF; CDR3nt: TGTGCCAGCAGCTTTGACACTGAAGCTTTCTTT
abundance: many; v_gene: TRBV7-8; d_gene: TRBD2; j_gene: TRBJ2-7; CDR3aa: CASSLLVWTSGNYEQYF; CDR3nt: TGTGCCAGCAGCTTACTCGTTTGGACTAGCGGGAACTACGAGCAGTACTTC
abundance: few; v_gene: TRBV7-9; d_gene: NA; j_gene: TRBJ2-3; CDR3aa: CASSIGGGGTDTQYF; CDR3nt: TGTGCCAGCAGCATAGGGGGAGGCGGGACAGATACGCAGTATTTT
abundance: few; v_gene: TRBV28; d_gene: TRBD1; j_gene: TRBJ1-2; CDR3aa: CASSQTGYGYTF; CDR3nt: TGTGCCAGCAGTCAGACAGGGTATGGCTACACCTTC
abundance: many; v_gene: TRBV14; d_gene: NA; j_gene: TRBJ2-5; CDR3aa: CASSQQLRETQYF; CDR3nt: TGTGCCAGCAGCCAGCAGCTTCGGGAGACCCAGTACTTC
abundance: few; v_gene: TRBV4-2; d_gene: NA; j_gene: TRBJ2-7; CDR3aa: CASSPSQVLDEQYF; CDR3nt: TGTGCCAGCAGCCCATCACAGGTTCTTGACGAGCAGTACTTC
abundance: NA; v_gene: TRBV5-1; d_gene: NA; j_gene: TRBJ2-3; CDR3aa: CASSLQRSTQYF; CDR3nt: TGCGCCAGCAGCTTGCAGCGCAGTACGCAGTATTTT
abundance: few; v_gene: TRBV6-5; d_gene: NA; j_gene: TRBJ1-1; CDR3aa: CASSYSREGNTEAFF; CDR3nt: TGTGCCAGCAGTTACTCAAGGGAGGGGAACACTGAAGCTTTCTTT
abundance: NA; v_gene: TRBV28; d_gene: NA; j_gene: TRBJ2-1; CDR3aa: CANDLGGEQFF; CDR3nt: TGTGCCAACGATCTGGGGGGCGAGCAGTTCTTC
abundance: NA; v_gene: TRBV7-2; d_gene: NA; j_gene: TRBJ2-2; CDR3aa: CASSPRIGGMGVAGELFF; CDR3nt: TGTGCCAGCAGCCCCAGGATTGGGGGGATGGGGGTCGCCGGGGAGCTGTTTTTT
abundance: NA; v_gene: TRBV28; d_gene: NA; j_gene: TRBJ1-2; CDR3aa: CASTRGMGGYTF; CDR3nt: TGTGCCAGCACGAGGGGAATGGGCGGCTACACCTTC
abundance: NA; v_gene: TRBV2; d_gene: NA; j_gene: TRBJ2-1; CDR3aa: CASSEDRVAYNEQFF; CDR3nt: TGTGCCAGCAGTGAAGACAGGGTAGCCTACAATGAGCAGTTCTTC
abundance: few; v_gene: TRBV7-2; d_gene: NA; j_gene: TRBJ2-3; CDR3aa: CASSQDVWGTDTQYF; CDR3nt: TGCGCCAGCAGCCAAGATGTGTGGGGGACAGATACGCAGTATTTT
abundance: many; v_gene: TRBV28; d_gene: TRBD1; j_gene: TRBJ1-2; CDR3aa: CASSVQTGTNYGYTF; CDR3nt: TGTGCCAGCAGTGTCCAGACAGGGACCAACTATGGCTACACCTTC
abundance: few; v_gene: TRBV15; d_gene: NA; j_gene: TRBJ2-7; CDR3aa: CATSGGGSYEQYF; CDR3nt: TGTGCCACCAGCGGAGGCGGCAGCTACGAGCAGTACTTC
abundance: few; v_gene: TRBV11-2; d_gene: NA; j_gene: TRBJ2-1; CDR3aa: CASSSLGSNEQFF; CDR3nt: TGTGCCAGCAGCTCGTTAGGGTCCAATGAGCAGTTCTTC
abundance: NA; v_gene: TRBV5-4; d_gene: NA; j_gene: TRBJ2-1; CDR3aa: CASSSKAGTLSGGEQFF; CDR3nt: TGTGCCAGCAGCTCCAAAGCCGGGACTCTCTCCGGGGGAGAGCAGTTCTTC
abundance: NA; v_gene: TRBV5-6; d_gene: NA; j_gene: TRBJ1-4; CDR3aa: CASSFTGTTNEKLFF; CDR3nt: TGTGCCAGCAGCTTTACTGGGACGACTAATGAAAAACTGTTTTTT
abundance: NA; v_gene: TRBV18; d_gene: NA; j_gene: TRBJ2-5; CDR3aa: CASSPGLRETQYF; CDR3nt: TGTGCCAGCTCACCAGGTCTAAGGGAGACCCAGTACTTC
abundance: NA; v_gene: TRBV14; d_gene: TRBD2; j_gene: TRBJ2-3; CDR3aa: CASSLSGRADTQYF; CDR3nt: TGTGCCAGCAGCCTTAGCGGGAGGGCAGATACGCAGTATTTT
abundance: NA; v_gene: TRBV29-1; d_gene: TRBD1; j_gene: TRBJ1-2; CDR3aa: CSVETYRGLGGYTF; CDR3nt: TGCAGCGTTGAAACATACAGGGGCTTGGGTGGCTACACCTTC
abundance: few; v_gene: TRBV18; d_gene: NA; j_gene: TRBJ2-7; CDR3aa: CASSPQGLGEEQYF; CDR3nt: TGTGCCAGCTCCCCACAGGGACTTGGTGAAGAGCAGTACTTC